Detailed here is one T cell receptor beta chain. In the study's own analysis: Amplified reference gene primers provided the basis for estimating nucleated cell counts. This table comes from immunoSEQ multiplex PCR, and its TCRdb copy is limited to in-frame clones, with some not included. For V, J and clone size, that table is used; D and trimming come from the DNA. This sample yields 85,000 to 130,000 clones, of which around 82% are seen a single time; around 4.8% belongs to the top ten. The data are from a study of blood T cell repertoires in COVID-19. Study-wide background: T cells, B-cell-depleted T cells, or PBMCs provided the cDNA or gDNA that served as material.

The V gene end was trimmed by 2 bases and the J gene end by 2 bases; junction bases not matched to a gene: 5. There are 17 residues in the CDR3. Germline V gene sequence: CDR1 SEHNR, CDR2 FQNEAQ (reference sequence). This receptor was taken from a man between 60 and 75 years old with acute or convalescent COVID-19. Source material: peripheral blood. The chain uses TRBV7-9 and TRBJ2-6; 8 bases align to TRBD1. The CDR3: CASSLSVRGPGANVLTF. DNA of the CDR3: TGTGCCAGCAGCTTAAGTGTCAGGGGGCCTGGGGCCAACGTCCTGACTTTC.